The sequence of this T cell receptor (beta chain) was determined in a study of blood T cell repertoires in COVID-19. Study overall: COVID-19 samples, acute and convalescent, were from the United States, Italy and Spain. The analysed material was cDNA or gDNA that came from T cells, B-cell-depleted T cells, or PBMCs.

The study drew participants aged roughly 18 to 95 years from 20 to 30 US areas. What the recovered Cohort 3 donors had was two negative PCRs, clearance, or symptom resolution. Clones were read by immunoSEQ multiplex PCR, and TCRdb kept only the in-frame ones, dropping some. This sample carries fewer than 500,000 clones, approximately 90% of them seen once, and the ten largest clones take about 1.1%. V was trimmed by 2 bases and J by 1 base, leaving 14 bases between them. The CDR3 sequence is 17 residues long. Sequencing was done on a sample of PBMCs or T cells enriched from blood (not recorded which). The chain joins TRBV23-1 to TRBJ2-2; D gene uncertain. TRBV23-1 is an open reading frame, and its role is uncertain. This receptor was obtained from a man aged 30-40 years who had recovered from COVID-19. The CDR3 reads CASSQPTFSQNTGELFF. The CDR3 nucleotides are TGCGCCAGCAGTCAACCTACTTTTTCGCAGAACACCGGGGAGCTGTTTTTT.